The 15 T cell receptor beta chains below all came from one sample that was sequenced in a study of T-cell memory formation after mild COVID-19. TCRdb re-derived calls from the 5' RACE reads in MiXCR, one entry per CDR3 protein. There are 400,000 to 500,000 distinct CDR3 sequences in the sample; around 24% occur only once, and 7.5% to 10% lies in the top ten. Sequenced material: PBMCs or a T cell subset sorted from them (not recorded which). Source of these receptors: an adult woman who had mild COVID-19 (a few samples of this study predate the infection). Cell type and time point are not known.

This clonotype has only a few counts. J is TRBJ2-7 and V is TRBV5-1, with TRBD2 matching over 12 bases. Germline V gene lookup returns CDR1 SGHRS and CDR2 YFSETQ. V dropped 0 bases and J dropped 6; count of bases not matched to a gene: 4. The CDR3 extends over 15 amino acids. The CDR3 DNA follows: TGCGCCAGCAGCTTGGGACTAGCGGGGGCTAGCGAGCAGTACTTC. As protein: CASSLGLAGASEQYF.

Concerning this clonotype itself: No DNA is shown, since the ends of the CDR3 on it are uncertain; the CDR3 is the one TCRdb lists. The gene calls are TRBV27 and TRBJ2-7; the table assigns TRBD2, which was not confirmed against the DNA. Germline V gene lookup returns CDR1 MNHEY and CDR2 SMNVEV (reference sequence). The CDR3 comprises 15 residues, both ends counted. The CDR3 is CASSSSDSGRNEQYF.

The rearrangement joins TRBV21-1 to TRBJ1-6. TRBV21-1 is annotated as a pseudogene. This CDR3 is 19 amino acids long. CDR3 sequence reads: CASSKATGPSNHYNSPLHF. The CDR3 nucleotides are TGTGCCAGCAGCAAAGCAACGGGCCCGTCCAACCACTATAATTCACCCCTCCACTTT.

Written as DNA, the CDR3 is TGCAGTGCCGCCCTCCAGGGGGGTGGCTACGAGCAGTACTTC. Encoded protein: CSAALQGGGYEQYF. The J gene is TRBJ2-7, the V gene TRBV20-1, with D maybe TRBD1 (7 bases). This CDR3 is built from 14 residues. The ends were cut back, 6 bases at V and 3 bases at J, with 18 bases in the middle. The V gene's germline CDR1 is DFQATT and CDR2 SNEGSKA (reference sequence).

Many counts were recorded for this clonotype. V is TRBV5-1 and J is TRBJ2-2, with 7 positions matching TRBD1. V lost 1 base, J lost 2 bases, and 2 bases stayed unmatched. Germline lookup yields CDR1 SGHRS and CDR2 YFSETQ. The CDR3 runs 15 residues. The CDR3, as DNA: TGCGCCAGCAGCTTGAACAGGGGAAACACCGGGGAGCTGTTTTTT. Encoded protein: CASSLNRGNTGELFF.

This clonotype was observed a single time. This chain joins TRBV24-1 and TRBJ1-2; D remains ambiguous. The CDR3 sequence is 11 residues long. Germline V gives CDR1 KGHDR, CDR2 SFDVKD. V was trimmed by 6 bases and J by 2 bases, leaving 3 bases between them. This chain's CDR3 is CATSRNYGYTF. The CDR3 DNA sequence: TGTGCCACCAGTCGGAACTATGGCTACACCTTC.

This chain connects TRBV12-3 or TRBV12-4 to TRBJ1-5, with TRBD1 identical over 8 bases. The length of the CDR3 is 14 residues. V was pared by 0 bases and J by 6 bases, with 1 base of the junction left unmatched. The CDR3 nucleotides are TGTGCCAGCAGTTTAGCCGACAGGGGTCAGCCCCAGCATTTT. This gives the protein CASSLADRGQPQHF.

The chain recombines TRBV12-3 or TRBV12-4 with TRBJ1-5; D remains unclear. V shed 6 bases and J shed 12 bases, with 15 bases lying between them. The CDR3 consists of 12 residues. In DNA, the CDR3 is TGTGCCAGCAGAGTAGGCGGGGAAGGCCAGCATTTT. Its translation: CASRVGGEGQHF.

The chain has TRBV4-1 and TRBJ2-1; 9 bases fit TRBD1. CDR1 MGHRA and CDR2 YSYEKL come from the germline V gene. The CDR3 contains 15 residues. J was trimmed by 7 bases and V by 5 bases; bases with no gene match: 9. CDR3 in DNA: TGCGCCAGCAGCTCCCCCGACAGGGGGAGGAATGAGCAGTTCTTC. This gives the protein CASSSPDRGRNEQFF.

The chain links TRBV11-2 to TRBJ1-6, with D possibly matching TRBD1 (5 bases). This CDR3 is built from 16 residues. Germline values: CDR1 SGHAT, CDR2 FQNNGV. V was shortened by 2 bases and J by 10 bases, with 18 bases between the two germline ends. The CDR3 loop reads CASSLRAQGPYSPLHF. The CDR3 coding sequence is TGTGCCAGCAGCTTAAGAGCTCAGGGTCCGTACTCACCCCTCCACTTT. The full variable domain, rest sourced from reference TRBV11-2 and TRBJ1-6, is EAGVAQSPRYKIIEKRQSVAFWCNPISGHATLYWYQQILGQGPKLLIQFQNNGVVDDSQLPKDRFSAERLKGVDSTLKIQPAKLEDSAVYLCASSLRAQGPYSPLHFGNGTRLTVT.

The chain joins TRBV21-1 to TRBJ2-7; the tabulated D call, TRBD1, remains unverified against the DNA. TRBV21-1 corresponds to a pseudogene. The CDR3 sequence is 13 residues long. CDR3 DNA: TGTGCCAGCAAGGGGGGTTTCTTCTACGAGCAGTACTTC. It is translated as CASKGGFFYEQYF.

This chain uses TRBV24-1 with TRBJ2-2, with D tentatively TRBD1 (6 bases). Trimming left V 1 base short and J 5 bases short, with 19 bases between. The CDR3 runs 18 residues. Germline V gene sequence: CDR1 KGHDR, CDR2 SFDVKD. The CDR3 reads CATSDFTGTTVKTGELFF. CDR3 bases: TGTGCCACCAGTGATTTCACCGGGACAACTGTGAAGACCGGGGAGCTGTTTTTT.

The chain couples TRBV10-1 to TRBJ1-2; tentatively, D is TRBD1 (5 bases). V lost 7 bases to trimming and J lost 2 bases, with 11 bases between them. Germline V gene lookup returns CDR1 WNHNN and CDR2 SYGVQD (reference sequence). There are 13 residues in the CDR3. The CDR3 DNA reads as TGCGCCAGCAATACTGGGGGGAACTATGGCTACACCTTC. Its protein is CASNTGGNYGYTF.

The J gene is TRBJ1-6, the V gene TRBV4-1; weak D call: TRBD1 (6 bases). The CDR3 runs to 15 residues. CDR1 and CDR2 (germline): MGHRA, YSYEKL. With 0 bases removed from V and 6 bases from J, the gap between germline ends came to 9 bases. In nucleotides, the CDR3 is TGCGCCAGCAGCCAAGATGGACAGATTAATTCACCCCTCCACTTT. Protein sequence: CASSQDGQINSPLHF.

This sequence joins TRBV9 and TRBJ1-1; no clear D gene. The CDR3 sequence is 14 residues long. The V end lost 2 bases, the J end lost 2 bases, and 10 bases lay between the germline ends. The V gene's germline CDR1 is SGDLS and CDR2 YYNGEE. CDR3 loop: CASSVAVGNTEAFF. For the CDR3, the DNA is TGTGCCAGCAGCGTGGCGGTTGGAAACACTGAAGCTTTCTTT.